This T cell receptor beta chain was recorded in a study of regulatory T cells in long-lasting Graves disease. Time point: persistent/refractory GD, antithyroid drugs over 5 years with positive TRAb. Construction of the TCR library relied on RNA isolated from PBMCs. The V and J ends lost 3 bases and 0 bases, in that order; junction bases with no gene match: 7. The CDR3 consists of 18 residues. Investigators prepared the TCR beta libraries by applying iRepertoire HTBI primers and Arm-PCR of CDR3 regions. TCRdb reanalysed the multiplex PCR reads using MiXCR and keeps one entry per CDR3 protein. The sample contains around 430,000 distinct CDR3 sequences, approximately 23% of which appear only once.

Source: peripheral blood mononuclear cells (PBMCs), taken when the disease was refractory, from a patient treated with antithyroid drugs. The clonotype was recovered from a female donor with Graves disease. V and J are TRBV12-3 or TRBV12-4 and TRBJ2-7; 14 nucleotides agree with TRBD2. The CDR3 DNA sequence: TGTGCCAGCAGTTTGGGGGGACTAGCGGGAGCAGTCTCCTACGAGCAGTACTTC. Its translation is CASSLGGLAGAVSYEQYF.